This T cell receptor beta chain originates from a study of T cells in Graves' hyperthyroidism and ophthalmopathy. Points from the study as a whole: The majority of expanded thyroid clonotypes above 0.001 also appeared in blood.

Regions amplified from RNA transcripts were the TCR beta CDR3 regions. The HTBI primer set served for first-round RT-PCR of the TCR CDR3. From the multiplex PCR reads, TCRdb called clonotypes with MiXCR, one entry per CDR3 protein. The sample shows nearly 600,000 distinct CDR3 sequences, approximately 15% of them seen only once. At least ten counts were recorded for this clonotype. Its antigen is unidentified. Germline CDR1 and CDR2: SQVTM and ANQGSEA. The CDR3 runs 13 residues. Trimming removed 6 bases at V and 6 bases at J, with 16 bases between. This sequence originates from a woman aged 18-29 years with Graves' ophthalmopathy. The chain employs TRBV29-1 and TRBJ2-3, with D perhaps given as TRBD1 or TRBD2 (5 bases each). Sequencing was done on a sample of blood. CDR3 coding DNA: TGCAGCGTGACGGGGCAGATGTGGGATACGCAGTATTTT. This codes for CSVTGQMWDTQYF.